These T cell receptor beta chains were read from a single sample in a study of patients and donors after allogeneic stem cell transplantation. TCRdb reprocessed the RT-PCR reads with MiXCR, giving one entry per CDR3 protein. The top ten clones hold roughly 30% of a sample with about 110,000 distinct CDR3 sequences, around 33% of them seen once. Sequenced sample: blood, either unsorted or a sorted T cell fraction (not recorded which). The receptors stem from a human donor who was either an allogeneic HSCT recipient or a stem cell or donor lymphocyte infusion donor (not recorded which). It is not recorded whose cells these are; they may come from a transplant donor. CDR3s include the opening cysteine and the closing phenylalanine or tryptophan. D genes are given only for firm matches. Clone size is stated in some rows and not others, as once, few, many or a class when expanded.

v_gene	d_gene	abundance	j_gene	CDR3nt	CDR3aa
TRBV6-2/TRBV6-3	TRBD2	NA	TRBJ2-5	TGTGCCAGCAGTCACGGACTAGCGGGAGGTCAAGAGACCCAGTACTTC	CASSHGLAGGQETQYF
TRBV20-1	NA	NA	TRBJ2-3	TGCAGTGCTAGAGTCCGCGGCACAGATACGCAGTATTTT	CSARVRGTDTQYF
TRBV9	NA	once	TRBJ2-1	TGTGCCAGCAGCGTAGGACAATACAATGAGCAGTTCTTC	CASSVGQYNEQFF
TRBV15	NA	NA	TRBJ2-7	TGTGCCACCAGCCCCCGTGGAGGGGGGTACGAGCAGTACTTC	CATSPRGGGYEQYF
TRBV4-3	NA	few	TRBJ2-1	TGCGCCAGCAGCCAAGAAACGACTTTAACCTCCTACAATGAGCAGTTCTTC	CASSQETTLTSYNEQFF
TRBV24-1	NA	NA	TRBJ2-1	TGTGCCACCAGGGGGGCAGGGGGGACCGATGAGCAGTTCTTC	CATRGAGGTDEQFF
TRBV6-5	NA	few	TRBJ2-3	TGTGCCAGCAGTCTAAGGACGGCCACAGATACGCAGTATTTT	CASSLRTATDTQYF
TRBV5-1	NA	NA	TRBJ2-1	TGCGCCAGCAGCTTGGGACTTTTGGCAGGTCTTCCGCGTGATGAGCAGTTCTTC	CASSLGLLAGLPRDEQFF
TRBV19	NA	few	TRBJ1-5	TGTGCCAGTAGTATTGAGTGGGATGGTCAGCCCCAGCATTTT	CASSIEWDGQPQHF
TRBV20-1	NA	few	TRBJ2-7	TGCAGTGGAGGGAGAGGGGGCTACGAGCAGTACTTC	CSGGRGGYEQYF
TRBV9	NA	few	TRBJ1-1	TGTGCCAGCAGCCCGGACAGACTGAACACTGAAGCTTTCTTT	CASSPDRLNTEAFF
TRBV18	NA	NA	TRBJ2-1	TGTGCCAGCTCACCACCGGTTGGGCCCTACAATGAGCAGTTCTTC	CASSPPVGPYNEQFF
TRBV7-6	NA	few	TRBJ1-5	TGTGCCAGCAGCTTAAGCCACGGCAATCAGCCCCAGCATTTT	CASSLSHGNQPQHF
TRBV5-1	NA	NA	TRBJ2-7	TGCGCCAGCAGCTTGGCCGGGACTGGAAGCCCGTGGCAGTACTTC	CASSLAGTGSPWQYF